The 14 T cell receptor beta chains presented below share a single source sample, sequenced in a study of cytomegalovirus exposure and HLA in healthy donors. The PCR used 60 Vbeta and 13 Jbeta primers. The protocol was immunoSEQ multiplex PCR, while the TCRdb copy is restricted to in-frame clones and leaves out a portion. Of approximately 220,000 clones detected, just over 75% appear once; the ten largest clones hold over 0.55%. Source material: PBMCs. The origin of the receptors is a man between 18 and 35 years old in good health and CMV-seronegative.

The genes are TRBV5-1 and TRBJ2-1, with 7 positions matching TRBD1. The CDR3 loop spans 18 amino acids. Germline lookup yields CDR1 SGHRS and CDR2 YFSETQ. Trimming cost V 4 bases and J 0 bases; bases outside gene matches: 13. CDR3 nucleotide sequence: TGCGCCAGCAGCCCGCGGACAGGCCGGAAGAGCTCCTACAATGAGCAGTTCTTC. Protein sequence: CASSPRTGRKSSYNEQFF.

This chain connects TRBV14 to TRBJ2-3, with TRBD1 matching 8 bases. Per germline, CDR1 SGHDN and CDR2 FVKESK. The CDR3 length is 15 residues. V shed 1 base and J 1 base; nucleotides not matched to a gene: 1. The CDR3 coding sequence is TGTGCCAGCAGCCAAGGCAGGGGGCGCACAGATACGCAGTATTTT. Translating it yields CASSQGRGRTDTQYF.

DNA of the CDR3: TGTGCCAGTAGTATCCGGTCCGCCACTGGAAACACCATATATTTT. It is translated as CASSIRSATGNTIYF. V is TRBV19 and J is TRBJ1-3, with unresolved D. Germline CDR1 LNHDA, CDR2 SQIVND (reference sequence). The V end was cut by 3 bases, the J end by 2 bases, with 11 bases between. The CDR3 spans 15 residues.

Only a few counts were recorded for this clone. The sample holds other DNA sequences that translate to the same CDR3. This rearrangement joins TRBV6-1 to TRBJ1-2; TRBD1 matches 7 bases. Per the germline V gene, CDR1 is MNHNS and CDR2 is SASEGT. V was clipped by 6 bases and J by 6 bases; unmatched bases: 10. CDR3 length equals 14 residues. CDR3 nucleotide sequence: TGTGCCAGCAGGGGTCAGACAGGGTTACATGGCTACACCTTC. Translated, it gives CASRGQTGLHGYTF.

The chain uses TRBV2 and TRBJ2-2; a possible D gene is TRBD2 (6 bases). Germline lookup yields CDR1 SNHLY and CDR2 FYNNEI. There are 14 residues in the CDR3. The germline V and J ends were trimmed by 8 bases and 3 bases, with 13 bases remaining between them. As DNA, the CDR3 is TGTGCCAGCCGGGGCGGGGCCGACACCGGGGAGCTGTTTTTT. This codes for CASRGGADTGELFF.

The chain joins TRBV19 to TRBJ1-2; no clear D. Germline loops: CDR1 LNHDA, CDR2 SQIVND (reference sequence). The length of the CDR3 is 14 residues. With 0 bases removed from V and 7 bases from J, the gap between germline ends came to 12 bases. The CDR3 DNA reads as TGTGCCAGTAGTATAGATCGGGGTCAGCGTGGCTACACCTTC. Its protein is CASSIDRGQRGYTF. Based on the CDR3 plus reference TRBV19 and TRBJ1-2, the full variable domain is DGGITQSPKYLFRKEGQNVTLSCEQNLNHDAMYWYRQDPGQGLRLIYYSQIVNDFQKGDIAEGYSVSREKKESFPLTVTSAQKNPTAFYLCASSIDRGQRGYTFGSGTRLTVV.

The V and J genes are TRBV7-2 and TRBJ1-1; 8 bases are a match to TRBD1. Germline V gene lookup returns CDR1 SGHTA and CDR2 FQGNSA. Trimming took 4 bases from V and 0 from J; bases not matched to a gene: 4. There are 15 residues in the CDR3. CDR3 amino acids: CASSSGQVMNTEAFF. Here the CDR3 DNA reads TGTGCCAGCAGCTCGGGACAGGTTATGAACACTGAAGCTTTCTTT.

The CDR3 sequence is CASSVRDRGLGKRPEAFF. CDR3 nucleotide sequence: TGCGCCAGCAGCGTAAGGGACAGGGGGCTAGGTAAACGGCCTGAAGCTTTCTTT. The chain employs TRBV5-1 and TRBJ1-1; 12 bases align to TRBD1. Looked up from germline, CDR1 is SGHRS and CDR2 is YFSETQ. Trimming cost V 4 bases and J 6 bases; bases outside gene matches: 16. The CDR3 sequence is 18 residues long.

The chain recombines TRBV5-8 with TRBJ2-3; TRBD1 might be the D (5 bases). The germline V gene encodes CDR1 SGHTS and CDR2 YDEGEE. Trimming removed 0 bases at V and 4 bases at J, with 9 bases between. The CDR3 spans 14 residues. The CDR3 bases are TGTGCCAGCAGCTTGGGGGGCCGAGCAGATACGCAGTATTTT. Its protein product is CASSLGGRADTQYF.

The chain is built from TRBV5-1 and TRBJ1-1; 9 bases line up with TRBD1. J gave up 5 bases and V 0 bases, and 5 bases lay outside the gene matches. This CDR3 is 15 amino acids long. Germline loops: CDR1 SGHRS, CDR2 YFSETQ. In DNA, the CDR3 is TGCGCCAGCAGCTTGGTACGGGACAGGGAAACTGAAGCTTTCTTT. Protein: CASSLVRDRETEAFF.

The rearrangement links TRBV4-1 to TRBJ1-5; 9 bases are a match to TRBD1. Germline V gives CDR1 MGHRA, CDR2 YSYEKL. V was clipped by 3 bases and J by 7 bases; unmatched bases: 7. This CDR3 has 15 residues. The chain's CDR3 is CASSQAGTGRQPQHF. The CDR3 bases are TGCGCCAGCAGCCAGGCCGGGACAGGGAGGCAGCCCCAGCATTTT.

The CDR3 bases are TGCGCCAGCACCTACGCCGGACAGGGCGGCACCGGGGAGCTGTTTTTT. Its protein is CASTYAGQGGTGELFF. This chain links TRBV4-1 with TRBJ2-2, with 8 bases matching TRBD1. After removal of 7 bases from V and 4 bases from J, the junction contained 11 bases not matched to a gene. Germline CDR1 is MGHRA and CDR2 is YSYEKL. The CDR3 loop spans 16 amino acids.

This chain links TRBV18 with TRBJ1-3, with TRBD1 identical over 8 bases. The trim removed 0 bases at V and 6 bases at J, leaving 4 bases unmatched. Germline CDR1 and CDR2: KGHSH and LQKENI. The CDR3 extends over 15 amino acids. In DNA form, the CDR3 reads TGTGCCAGCTCACCACCGGCGACAGGGGCAAACACCATATATTTT. It codes for CASSPPATGANTIYF.

The CDR3 spells CAIRPGQGVYEQYF. CDR3 sequence (DNA): TGTGCCATTAGGCCGGGACAGGGGGTCTACGAGCAGTACTTC. The V call is TRBV6-1, the J call TRBJ2-7, with 11 bases identical to TRBD1. V shed 10 bases and J 3 bases; nucleotides not matched to a gene: 8. Germline lookup yields CDR1 MNHNS and CDR2 SASEGT. The CDR3 is 14 residues long.